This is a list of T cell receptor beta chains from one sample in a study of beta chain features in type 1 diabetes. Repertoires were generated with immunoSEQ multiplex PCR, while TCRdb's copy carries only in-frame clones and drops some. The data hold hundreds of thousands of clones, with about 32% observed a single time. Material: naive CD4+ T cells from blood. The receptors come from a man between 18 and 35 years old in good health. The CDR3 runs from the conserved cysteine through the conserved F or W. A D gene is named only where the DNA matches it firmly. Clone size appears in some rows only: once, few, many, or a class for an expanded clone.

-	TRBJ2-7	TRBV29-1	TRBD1	TGCAGCGTCGTCCCGGGACAGGGTCACCTCGAGCAGTACTTC	CSVVPGQGHLEQYF
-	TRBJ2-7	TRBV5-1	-	TGCGCCAGCAGCCCTACCACCGACAGTAACGAGCAGTACTTC	CASSPTTDSNEQYF
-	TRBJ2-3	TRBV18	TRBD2	TGTGCCAGCTCACCACGACTAGCGGGATTGGTCACAGATACGCAGTATTTT	CASSPRLAGLVTDTQYF
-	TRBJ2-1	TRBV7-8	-	TGTGCCAGCAGCTACACTAGCACGCCTATCCGGGGTAATGAGCAGTTCTTC	CASSYTSTPIRGNEQFF
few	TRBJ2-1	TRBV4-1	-	TGCGCCAGCAGCTTCATGATTGGGGGGTCCTCCTACAATGAGCAGTTCTTC	CASSFMIGGSSYNEQFF
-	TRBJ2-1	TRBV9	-	TGTGCCAGCAGCGTAGGGCCCCTAGGGGGTGAGCAGTTCTTC	CASSVGPLGGEQFF
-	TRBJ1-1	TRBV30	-	TGTGCCTGGAGTCCCCAGTGGAGAACTGAAGCTTTCTTT	CAWSPQWRTEAFF
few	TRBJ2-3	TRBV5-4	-	TGTGCCAGCAGCTTGGAGATCTATACGGATACGCAGTATTTT	CASSLEIYTDTQYF
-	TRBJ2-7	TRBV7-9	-	TGTGCCAGCAGCCAGGGGCAAGCTACCTACGAGCAGTACTTC	CASSQGQATYEQYF
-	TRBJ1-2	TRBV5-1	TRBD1	TGCGCCAGCAGCTTGGGGGACAGCTCCTATGGCTACACCTTC	CASSLGDSSYGYTF
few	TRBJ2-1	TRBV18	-	TGTGCCAGCTCACCCACGGACAGAGACAATGAGCAGTTCTTC	CASSPTDRDNEQFF
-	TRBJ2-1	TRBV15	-	TGTGCCACCAGCAGAGATCATGGGGGAGGCTGGTACAATGAGCAGTTCTTC	CATSRDHGGGWYNEQFF
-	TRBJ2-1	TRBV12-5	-	TGTGCTAGTGGTTTGCCCACTAACAATGAGCAGTTCTTC	CASGLPTNNEQFF
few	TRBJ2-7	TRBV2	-	TGTGCCAGCAGGCTAACAGGGCTGGGTTACGAGCAGTACTTC	CASRLTGLGYEQYF
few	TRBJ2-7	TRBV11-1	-	TGTGCCAGCAGCTTAGGGGTAAACGAGCAGTACTTC	CASSLGVNEQYF